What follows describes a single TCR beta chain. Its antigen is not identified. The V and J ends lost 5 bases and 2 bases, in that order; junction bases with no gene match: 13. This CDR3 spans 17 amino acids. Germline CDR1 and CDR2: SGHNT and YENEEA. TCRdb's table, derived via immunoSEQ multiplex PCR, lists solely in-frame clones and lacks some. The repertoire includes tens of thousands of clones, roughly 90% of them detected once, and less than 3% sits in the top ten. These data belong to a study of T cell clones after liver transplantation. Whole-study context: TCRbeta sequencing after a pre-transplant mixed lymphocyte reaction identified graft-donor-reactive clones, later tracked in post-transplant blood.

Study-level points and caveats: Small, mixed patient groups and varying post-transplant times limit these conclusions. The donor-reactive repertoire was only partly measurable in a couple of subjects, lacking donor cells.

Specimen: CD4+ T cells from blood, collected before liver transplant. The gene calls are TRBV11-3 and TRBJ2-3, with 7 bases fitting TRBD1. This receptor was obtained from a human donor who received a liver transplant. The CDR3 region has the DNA TGTGCCAGCAGCCGTCTTTCCGGGACAGAACTCACAGATACGCAGTATTTT. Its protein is CASSRLSGTELTDTQYF.